This is a list of T cell receptor beta chains from one sample in a study of tumor and adjacent non-tumor tissue in lung cancer. TCRdb ran MiXCR on the multiplex PCR reads and lists one entry per CDR3 protein. The sample holds roughly 66,000 distinct CDR3 sequences, less than 80% seen once. Sequencing was done on a sample of lung tumor tissue. These receptors were taken from a man in his 60s with non-small cell lung cancer. Both conserved end residues are part of each CDR3. Fields, in order: J gene, V gene, CDR3 length, CDR3 protein.

>TRBJ2-7|TRBV20-1|11
CSARDRHEQYF
>NA|TRBV20-1|12
CSAREMGDMQHF
>TRBJ2-2|TRBV11-3|16
CTSSLPRIGGTGELFF
>TRBJ2-5|TRBV6-5|16
CASSTSGRAGLETQYF
>TRBJ1-6|TRBV6-1|17
CASSEAGRSSYNSSLHF
>TRBJ1-2|TRBV5-5|13
CASSLGQGVSYTF
>TRBJ2-5|TRBV6-6|15
CASSFTKGDQETQYF
>TRBJ2-1|TRBV15|13
CATSRGIYNEQFF
>TRBJ1-1|TRBV29-1|13
CRTSAGRDTEAFF
>TRBJ2-2|TRBV5-1|15
CASSLRGQVTGELFF
>TRBJ1-4|TRBV29-1|14
CGVEGGANNEKLFF
>TRBJ2-7|TRBV6-2/TRBV6-3|16
CACSKSGLAYSYEQYF
>TRBJ2-7|TRBV12-3/TRBV12-4|14
CTSSRTSGYGEQYF
>TRBJ1-5|TRBV6-5|14
CASCRTTGEKPQHF
>TRBJ2-1|TRBV20-1|17
CSASEVGLAGSYSEQFF
>TRBJ1-4|TRBV29-1|14
CSMGAGRTNEKLFF
>TRBJ2-7|TRBV6-2/TRBV6-3|13
CASSKLVLYEQYF
>TRBJ2-7|TRBV6-6|15
CASSSPGQAFYEQYF